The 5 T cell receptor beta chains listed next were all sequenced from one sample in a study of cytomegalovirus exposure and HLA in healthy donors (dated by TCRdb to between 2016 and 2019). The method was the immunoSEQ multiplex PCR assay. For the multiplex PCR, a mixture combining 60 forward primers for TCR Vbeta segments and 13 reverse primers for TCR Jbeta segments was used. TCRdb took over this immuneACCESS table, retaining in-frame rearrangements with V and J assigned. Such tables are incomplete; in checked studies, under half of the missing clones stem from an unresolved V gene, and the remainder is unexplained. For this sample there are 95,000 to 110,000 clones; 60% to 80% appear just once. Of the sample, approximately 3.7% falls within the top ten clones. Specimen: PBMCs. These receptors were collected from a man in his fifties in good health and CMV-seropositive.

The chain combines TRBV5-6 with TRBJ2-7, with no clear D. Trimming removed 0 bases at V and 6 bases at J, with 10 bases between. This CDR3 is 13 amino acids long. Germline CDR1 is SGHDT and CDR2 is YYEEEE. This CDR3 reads CASSLALSPEQYF. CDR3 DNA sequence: TGTGCCAGCAGCTTGGCTCTCAGTCCCGAGCAGTACTTC.

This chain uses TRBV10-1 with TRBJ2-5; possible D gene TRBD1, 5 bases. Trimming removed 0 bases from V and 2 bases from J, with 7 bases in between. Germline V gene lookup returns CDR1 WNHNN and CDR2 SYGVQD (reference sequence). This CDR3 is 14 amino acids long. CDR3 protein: CASSESGQQETQYF. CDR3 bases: TGCGCCAGCAGTGAGTCCGGACAACAAGAGACCCAGTACTTC.

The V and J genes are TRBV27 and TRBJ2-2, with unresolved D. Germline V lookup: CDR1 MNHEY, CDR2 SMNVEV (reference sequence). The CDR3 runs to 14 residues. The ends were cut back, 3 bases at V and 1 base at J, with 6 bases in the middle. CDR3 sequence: CASSFAGNTGELFF. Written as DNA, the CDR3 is TGTGCCAGCAGTTTCGCCGGGAACACCGGGGAGCTGTTTTTT.

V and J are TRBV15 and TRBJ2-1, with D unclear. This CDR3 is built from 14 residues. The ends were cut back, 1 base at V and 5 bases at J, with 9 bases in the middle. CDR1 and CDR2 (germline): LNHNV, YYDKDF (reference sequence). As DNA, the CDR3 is TGTGCCACCAGCAGAGTAACTATGAACAATGAGCAGTTCTTC. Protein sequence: CATSRVTMNNEQFF.

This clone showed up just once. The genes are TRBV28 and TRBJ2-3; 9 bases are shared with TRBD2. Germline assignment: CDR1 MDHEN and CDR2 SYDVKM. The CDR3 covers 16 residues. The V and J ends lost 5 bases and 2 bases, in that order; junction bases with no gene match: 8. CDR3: CASSPYSGRDTDTQYF. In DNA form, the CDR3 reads TGTGCCAGCAGTCCATATAGCGGGAGAGACACAGATACGCAGTATTTT.